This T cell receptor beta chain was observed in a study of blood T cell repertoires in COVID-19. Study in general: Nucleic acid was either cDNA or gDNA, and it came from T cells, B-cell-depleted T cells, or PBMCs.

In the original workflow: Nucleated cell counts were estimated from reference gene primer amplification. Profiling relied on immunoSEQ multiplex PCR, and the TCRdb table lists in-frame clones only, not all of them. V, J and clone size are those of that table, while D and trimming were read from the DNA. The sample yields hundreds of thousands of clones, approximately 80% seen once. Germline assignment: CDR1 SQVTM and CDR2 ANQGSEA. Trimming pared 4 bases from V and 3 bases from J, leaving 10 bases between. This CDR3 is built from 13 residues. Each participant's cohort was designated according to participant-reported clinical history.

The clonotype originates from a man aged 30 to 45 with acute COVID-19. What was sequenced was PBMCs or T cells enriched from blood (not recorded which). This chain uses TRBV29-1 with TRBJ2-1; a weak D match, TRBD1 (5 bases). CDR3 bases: TGCAGCGTTGCCGAAGACAGCTACAATGAGCAGTTCTTC. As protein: CSVAEDSYNEQFF.